This TCR beta chain appears in the sequencing data of a study of T cell changes during pregnancy in multiple sclerosis. Sequenced by immunoSEQ multiplex PCR; TCRdb stores in-frame clones only, minus some. The sample holds roughly 75,000 clones, about 89% seen once. The clonotype originates from a female donor with multiple sclerosis, enrolled in a pregnancy study. Source: peripheral blood, taken before pregnancy.

The CDR3 bases are TGTGCCAGCACCCTTCCAGGGGCCCCCTACGAGCAGTACTTC. It yields the protein CASTLPGAPYEQYF. The chain recombines TRBV2 with TRBJ2-7; a weak D match, TRBD1 (6 bases). This CDR3 comprises 14 residues. The V gene's germline CDR1 is SNHLY and CDR2 FYNNEI. V was cut by 7 bases and J by 2 bases, with 15 bases left in between.